The 25 T cell receptor beta chains below all came from one sample that was sequenced in a study of beta chain features in type 1 diabetes. All of the isolated RNA was reverse transcribed, so expressed TCRB transcripts were sequenced. Sequencing was performed with immunoSEQ multiplex PCR; in TCRdb, only in-frame clones are kept and a portion is missing. The sample carries 900,000 or so clones, 17% recorded once. The sample consisted of naive CD4+ T cells from blood. Receptors originate from a woman aged 18-29 years in good health.

The CDR3 coding sequence is TGTGCCACAAAACGGCGGGGGTCCTCTGGAAACACCATATATTTT. It codes for CATKRRGSSGNTIYF. The V gene is TRBV19, the J gene TRBJ1-3; maybe TRBD1 (5 bases). Trimming cost V 10 bases and J 0 bases, with 16 bases left between them. From germline, CDR1 is LNHDA and CDR2 SQIVND (reference sequence). This CDR3 has 15 residues.

The chain carries TRBV7-3 and TRBJ2-1; 8 nucleotides line up with TRBD2. The CDR3 length is 14 residues. CDR1 and CDR2 (germline): SGHTA, FQGTGA. J was trimmed by 2 bases and V by 4 bases; bases with no gene match: 1. The CDR3: CASSSGGPYNEQFF. DNA of the CDR3: TGTGCCAGCAGCTCGGGAGGGCCCTACAATGAGCAGTTCTTC.

About this clone: Other DNA sequences of this sample code for an identical CDR3. CDR3 nucleotide sequence: TGCGCCAGCAGCTTGGGGGGGACTAGCGGACCCTACGAGCAGTACTTC. This sequence encodes CASSLGGTSGPYEQYF. The V gene is TRBV5-1, the J gene TRBJ2-7; 11 bases align to TRBD2. The CDR3 spans 16 residues. Germline CDR1 SGHRS, CDR2 YFSETQ. Germline trimming cut 0 bases from V and 2 bases from J; bases unmatched to any gene: 4.

The chain links TRBV27 to TRBJ1-1; D not resolved. V was shortened by 5 bases and J by 3 bases, with 10 bases between the two germline ends. CDR3 length equals 13 residues. Germline V gene sequence: CDR1 MNHEY, CDR2 SMNVEV (reference sequence). The CDR3 DNA follows: TGTGCCAGCAGTCCCCTCCGGTACACTGAAGCTTTCTTT. Its translation is CASSPLRYTEAFF.

The sample holds a few counts of this clone. The chain is built from TRBV28 and TRBJ2-1; D unresolved. Germline V CDR1 and CDR2: MDHEN, SYDVKM. The CDR3 loop spans 12 amino acids. The V end lost 4 bases, the J end lost 9 bases, and 10 bases lay between the germline ends. For the CDR3, the DNA is TGTGCCAGCAGTTCGACCTCTGGTGAGCAGTTCTTC. The encoded protein is CASSSTSGEQFF.

This clone was counted only a few times. This sequence joins TRBV5-6 and TRBJ1-2, with D maybe TRBD1 (5 bases). The CDR3 loop spans 14 amino acids. V dropped 6 bases and J dropped 0 bases, with 12 bases sitting between them. CDR1 is SGHDT and CDR2 is YYEEEE in the germline V gene. CDR3 bases: TGTGCCAGCAAAACGGGGGAACCTAACTATGGCTACACCTTC. Its translation is CASKTGEPNYGYTF.

The chain links TRBV6-1 to TRBJ2-1; 7 bases line up with TRBD2. The germline CDR1 and CDR2 sequences are MNHNS and SASEGT. After removal of 4 bases from V and 5 bases from J, the junction contained 14 bases not matched to a gene. The CDR3 is 17 amino acids. The CDR3 DNA sequence: TGTGCCAGCAGTGGAGGACTAGTTTTCGCTGGAGACAATGAGCAGTTCTTC. It is translated as CASSGGLVFAGDNEQFF.

The rearrangement uses TRBV15 and TRBJ1-1; D call uncertain. Per the germline V gene, CDR1 is LNHNV and CDR2 is YYDKDF (reference sequence). Trimming cost V 0 bases and J 0 bases, with 8 bases left between them. The CDR3 length is 15 residues. The DNA for the CDR3 is TGTGCCACCAGCAGAGATTGGGTGGTGAACACTGAAGCTTTCTTT. Translating it yields CATSRDWVVNTEAFF.

This rearrangement joins TRBV7-9 to TRBJ2-3, with 10 bases lining up with TRBD2. The germline V gene encodes CDR1 SEHNR and CDR2 FQNEAQ (reference sequence). The trim removed 2 bases at V and 0 bases at J, leaving 11 bases unmatched. The CDR3 is made up of 19 amino acids. DNA for the CDR3: TGTGCCAGCAGCTTATCTTTTCGACTAGCGGGCCCTAGCACAGATACGCAGTATTTT. Protein product: CASSLSFRLAGPSTDTQYF.

V gene TRBV10-3 combines with J gene TRBJ2-7; 10 nucleotides match TRBD2. Germline V lookup: CDR1 ENHRY, CDR2 SYGVKD. The CDR3 has 14 amino acids. The ends lost 2 bases at V and 5 bases at J; junction bases unmatched: 3. CDR3 bases: TGTGCCATCAGTGAGCTAGCGGGAGTGCACGAGCAGTACTTC. This codes for CAISELAGVHEQYF.

This clone has more than one count but fewer than ten. The chain couples TRBV19 to TRBJ2-2; 8 bases fit TRBD2. Per the germline V gene, CDR1 is LNHDA and CDR2 is SQIVND (reference sequence). The V gene end was trimmed by 6 bases and the J gene end by 4 bases; junction bases not matched to a gene: 10. The CDR3 covers 16 residues. The CDR3 loop reads CASSPPGTSVTGELFF. The CDR3 DNA reads as TGTGCCAGTAGCCCACCCGGGACTAGTGTCACCGGGGAGCTGTTTTTT. Together with reference TRBV19 and TRBJ2-2, the CDR3 gives the full variable domain: DGGITQSPKYLFRKEGQNVTLSCEQNLNHDAMYWYRQDPGQGLRLIYYSQIVNDFQKGDIAEGYSVSREKKESFPLTVTSAQKNPTAFYLCASSPPGTSVTGELFFGEGSRLTVL.

In its sample, this clone was seen a few times. The V gene is TRBV2, the J gene TRBJ2-1; D gene ambiguous. CDR1 is SNHLY and CDR2 is FYNNEI in the germline V gene. V dropped 3 bases and J dropped 6 bases, with 9 bases sitting between them. This CDR3 contains 13 residues. The CDR3 DNA follows: TGTGCCAGCAGTGATGGGCAAGGCAATGAGCAGTTCTTC. It specifies CASSDGQGNEQFF.

This clone was seen a handful of times. This rearrangement joins TRBV14 to TRBJ1-5; D is unresolved. Per the germline V gene, CDR1 is SGHDN and CDR2 is FVKESK. V shed 0 bases and J shed 5 bases, with 14 bases lying between them. The CDR3 has 16 residues. The CDR3: CASSQDIGKGYQPQHF. CDR3 DNA sequence: TGTGCCAGCAGCCAAGATATAGGGAAAGGGTATCAGCCCCAGCATTTT.

In the case of this clone: Different DNA sequences within this sample yield the same CDR3. This rearrangement joins TRBV19 to TRBJ1-1; no clear D. CDR1 and CDR2 from the germline V gene are LNHDA and SQIVND (reference sequence). The CDR3 sequence is 14 residues long. Trimming removed 1 base from V and 1 base from J, with 7 bases in between. DNA of the CDR3: TGTGCCAGTAGTATAGGAACAGCGAACACTGAAGCTTTCTTT. Translation: CASSIGTANTEAFF.

The V and J genes are TRBV2 and TRBJ2-3; perhaps TRBD2 as D (6 bases). Per the germline V gene, CDR1 is SNHLY and CDR2 is FYNNEI. This CDR3 comprises 12 residues. V dropped 4 bases and J dropped 7 bases, with 9 bases sitting between them. The CDR3 is CASSVGTYTQYF. CDR3 nucleotide sequence: TGTGCCAGCAGTGTTGGGACTTATACGCAGTATTTT.

This clone was seen only a few times. This chain connects TRBV5-1 to TRBJ1-5, with D hard to call. The V end was cut by 4 bases, the J end by 0 bases, with 11 bases between. CDR3 length equals 15 residues. Germline CDR1 reads SGHRS; CDR2 reads YFSETQ. The CDR3 loop is CASSVDGYSNQPQHF. For the CDR3, the DNA is TGCGCCAGCAGCGTGGACGGATATAGCAATCAGCCCCAGCATTTT.

This clone was detected only a few times. The chain combines TRBV5-6 with TRBJ1-1; D ambiguous. With 5 bases removed from V and 8 bases from J, the gap between germline ends came to 22 bases. In germline, CDR1 is SGHDT, CDR2 YYEEEE. There are 15 residues in the CDR3. CDR3 nucleotide sequence: TGTGCCAGCAGGCCTCGGGCGGCGGCCCCCTTGGAAGCTTTCTTT. The encoded protein is CASRPRAAAPLEAFF.

This clone has only a few counts. The rearrangement uses TRBV7-2 and TRBJ2-7; 7 bases are shared with TRBD1. The germline gives CDR1 SGHTA, CDR2 FQGNSA. J was trimmed by 5 bases and V by 3 bases; bases with no gene match: 10. This CDR3 has 15 residues. CDR3 sequence (DNA): TGTGCCAGCAGCTTCTTGACAGGGAGTAGGAACGAGCAGTACTTC. Protein sequence: CASSFLTGSRNEQYF.

The V call is TRBV4-3, the J call TRBJ2-7, with 9 bases fitting TRBD2. Germline CDR1 is LGHNA and CDR2 is YSLEER. V dropped 1 base and J dropped 3; count of bases not matched to a gene: 1. This CDR3 comprises 14 residues. The CDR3 sequence is CASSQVLAGYEQYF. DNA of the CDR3: TGCGCCAGCAGCCAAGTACTAGCGGGCTACGAGCAGTACTTC.

This clone was picked up a small number of times. Since a much larger clone is just one base distant, this may be a read error. Other nucleotide sequences from this sample produce the same CDR3. V is TRBV28 and J is TRBJ2-6; no definite D call. Germline loops: CDR1 MDHEN, CDR2 SYDVKM. V was trimmed by 3 bases and J by 0 bases, leaving 0 bases between them. The CDR3 runs to 13 residues. CDR3 DNA: TGTGCCAGCAGTTTCTCTGGGGCCAACGTCCTGACTTTC. The encoded protein is CASSFSGANVLTF.

The CDR3 DNA sequence: TGTGCCAGCAGTCGGGCGGTAGCCGGTTACTACGAGCAGTACTTC. Amino acid sequence: CASSRAVAGYYEQYF. The chain links TRBV28 to TRBJ2-7, with D hard to call. Trimming took 5 bases from V and 3 from J, leaving 17 bases between them. Per the germline V gene, CDR1 is MDHEN and CDR2 is SYDVKM. CDR3 length: 15 amino acids.

The sample holds a few counts of this clone. The CDR3 protein is CASSPQVTSGRYWYNEQFF. The DNA for the CDR3 is TGCGCCAGCAGCCCGCAGGTCACCAGCGGGAGATATTGGTACAATGAGCAGTTCTTC. The genes are TRBV5-1 and TRBJ2-1, with 8 bases aligning to TRBD2. CDR1 SGHRS and CDR2 YFSETQ come from the germline V gene. Trimming cost V 4 bases and J 4 bases; bases outside gene matches: 19. This CDR3 contains 19 residues.

V usage is TRBV9 and J usage is TRBJ2-2; D remains ambiguous. Germline assignment: CDR1 SGDLS and CDR2 YYNGEE. V lost 0 bases and J 5 bases, leaving 5 bases between the germline ends. The CDR3 has 13 amino acids. The CDR3 DNA reads as TGTGCCAGCAGCGTAGTTCAAACCGGGGAGCTGTTTTTT. Encoded protein: CASSVVQTGELFF.

In the case of this clone: Other DNA sequences of this sample code for an identical CDR3. The chain joins TRBV14 to TRBJ2-5; D not resolved. The CDR3 extends over 12 amino acids. Between the trimmed V and J ends, which lost 3 bases and 5 bases, there was a span of 7 bases. Per germline, CDR1 SGHDN and CDR2 FVKESK. This chain's CDR3 is CASSHGGETQYF. CDR3 sequence (DNA): TGTGCCAGCAGCCACGGCGGCGAGACCCAGTACTTC. Complete variable domain (other parts from reference TRBV14 and TRBJ2-5): EAGVTQFPSHSVIEKGQTVTLRCDPISGHDNLYWYRRVMGKEIKFLLHFVKESKQDESGMPNNRFLAERTGGTYSTLKVQPAELEDSGVYFCASSHGGETQYFGPGTRLLVL.

The sample holds a few counts of this clone. The rearrangement links TRBV7-2 to TRBJ2-2; TRBD2 aligns across 12 bases. The germline gives CDR1 SGHTA, CDR2 FQGNSA. J gave up 6 bases and V 3 bases, and 8 bases lay outside the gene matches. The CDR3 consists of 17 residues. The CDR3 DNA follows: TGTGCCAGCAGCTTCCCAAAACTAGCGGGAGGCTCCGGGGAGCTGTTTTTT. Protein sequence: CASSFPKLAGGSGELFF.